This is a list of T cell receptor beta chains from one sample in a study of T cells after posttransplantation cyclophosphamide. Profiled with immunoSEQ multiplex PCR; TCRdb holds only in-frame clones, not every one. The sample contains under 75,000 clones, just under 95% of which appear only once. The specimen sequenced was PBMCs. Receptors were obtained from a woman aged 30 to 39 in good health and a related stem cell transplant donor. CDR3s leave out the opening cysteine and the closing phenylalanine or tryptophan. D genes are given only for firm matches.

TRBJ2-3,NA,TRBV4-3,ASSQAVGSLGTDTQY
TRBJ1-6,NA,TRBV7-3,ASGTVYNSPLH
TRBJ2-3,TRBD2,TRBV15,ATSRDPRWGGSSTDTQY
TRBJ1-1,NA,TRBV5-1,ASSLDTGGSAEAF
TRBJ2-6,NA,TRBV10-3,AISEFDTGANVLT
TRBJ1-5,TRBD1,TRBV7-9,ASSVQGWDQPQH
TRBJ1-1,TRBD1,TRBV7-6,ASSFDRGNTEAF
TRBJ2-3,NA,TRBV19,ASSPMGDTQY
TRBJ2-1,NA,TRBV6-6,ASTYADEQF
TRBJ2-1,TRBD2,TRBV10-2,ASEKAGVNNEQF
TRBJ1-2,TRBD1,TRBV18,ASSPPDRGNYGYT
TRBJ2-7,TRBD1,TRBV7-2,ASSLVTGGYEQY
TRBJ1-1,NA,TRBV6-6,ASSYSVGSEAF
TRBJ2-1,NA,TRBV28,ASSFGGSSYNEQF
TRBJ1-1,NA,TRBV6-4,ASRGAAGTQNTEAF
TRBJ1-6,TRBD1,TRBV25-1,ASSAGTGGNNSPLH
TRBJ2-5,NA,TRBV4-3,ASSQAGGLGWGQETQY
TRBJ1-2,NA,TRBV2,ASSVDVTAGYT
TRBJ1-5,NA,TRBV5-3,ANYREYTANQPQH
TRBJ1-3,TRBD1,TRBV7-9,ASSLFGDRDPGNTIY
TRBJ1-5,NA,TRBV4-1,ASSPFATSNQPQH
TRBJ2-7,NA,TRBV9,ASTLGVGSYEQY
TRBJ2-1,NA,TRBV5-5,ASSNQGQNNEQF
TRBJ2-3,NA,TRBV9,ASSVDAGDTQY
TRBJ2-7,TRBD1,TRBV18,ASSLLDRGYYEQY
TRBJ1-1,NA,TRBV18,ASSGKIHTEAF
TRBJ2-7,NA,TRBV14,ASSQEKVLLGESYEQY
TRBJ1-4,NA,TRBV6-1,ASSEAWDEKLF
TRBJ2-2,TRBD1,TRBV6-5,ASRPGQGVTGELF
TRBJ1-2,TRBD1,TRBV4-3,ASSQGQGGYGYT
TRBJ2-7,NA,TRBV7-9,ASSRGTVPSYEQY
TRBJ1-1,NA,TRBV6-1,ASSEHGGRTEAF
TRBJ2-5,TRBD1,TRBV7-9,ASSLTSGQGRETQY
TRBJ1-2,NA,TRBV4-1,ASSQAHSLNYGYT
TRBJ2-1,NA,TRBV19,ASSIGADGNEQF
TRBJ1-2,NA,TRBV27,ASSPQMTGTNGYT
TRBJ1-1,NA,TRBV7-8,ASSLSVNTEAF
TRBJ2-2,TRBD2,TRBV4-2,ASSQERTSGGYGELF
TRBJ1-2,NA,TRBV4-2,ASSQEAYSNYGYT
TRBJ2-5,TRBD2,TRBV5-1,ASTTSGAAETQY
TRBJ1-2,NA,TRBV7-2,ASSLASRAYGYT
TRBJ2-2,NA,TRBV5-1,ASSAGGGLAVSGELF
TRBJ2-3,TRBD2,TRBV7-3,ASSWSGGAEDTQY
TRBJ2-5,TRBD2,TRBV27,ASSEDLAGGGETQY
TRBJ1-2,NA,TRBV28,ASSSSSGALYGYT
TRBJ1-2,TRBD1,TRBV28,ASRLRGGHFNGYT
TRBJ2-7,NA,TRBV11-2,ASSLRTHDYEQY
TRBJ2-5,NA,TRBV25-1,ASRDGPGTAQETQY
TRBJ1-5,NA,TRBV4-3,ASSKAVLEPQH
TRBJ2-5,TRBD1,TRBV4-2,ASSQEQGETQY
TRBJ2-1,TRBD2,TRBV5-1,ASSATSGVPEQF
TRBJ1-1,NA,TRBV4-1,ASSQDRSGPEAF
TRBJ1-2,NA,TRBV18,ASSSGLYGYT
TRBJ1-1,TRBD1,TRBV10-3,AISEGQGNTEAF
TRBJ1-5,NA,TRBV2,ASSALTDSNQPQH